This T cell receptor beta chain was retrieved from a study of blood T cell repertoires in COVID-19. The overall study: Italy, Spain and the United States were the sources of the convalescent and acute COVID-19 samples. T cells, B-cell-depleted T cells, or PBMCs supplied cDNA or gDNA.

There are 12 residues in the CDR3. V was shortened by 1 base and J by 5 bases, with 4 bases between the two germline ends. CDR1 is SGHRS, CDR2 YFSETQ, per germline. Using immunoSEQ multiplex PCR, the repertoire was profiled, and TCRdb retains in-frame clones only, with some absent. The data show approximately 160,000 clones, roughly four fifths seen once. What was sequenced was peripheral blood. This chain links TRBV5-1 with TRBJ2-1; D uncertain. The receptor comes from a woman of 80 years or more with acute or convalescent COVID-19. CDR3 bases: TGCGCCAGCAGCTTGACAGACAATGAGCAGTTCTTC. Encoded protein: CASSLTDNEQFF.